These T cell receptor beta chains were read from a single sample in a study of cytomegalovirus exposure and HLA in healthy donors. The assay was immunoSEQ multiplex PCR, and TCRdb's table has in-frame clones only and misses some. The table records roughly 130,000 clones, 75% to 85% of them present only once. Specimen: PBMCs. These receptors were obtained from a female donor in good health and CMV-seronegative. CDR3s include the opening cysteine and the closing phenylalanine or tryptophan. The order of the fields is D gene, V gene, J gene, clone size, CDR3 DNA, CDR3 protein. A D gene is named only where the DNA matches it firmly. Not all rows give a size; the values are once, few, many and, for expanded clones, a class.

>.|TRBV7-6|TRBJ1-4|.
TGTGCCAGCAGCGCCCAAGTCGGGGGGAGGGAAAAACTGTTTTTT
CASSAQVGGREKLFF
>.|TRBV7-2|TRBJ1-4|.
TGTGCCAGCAGCCAGGAGTACAGGAATGAAAAACTGTTTTTT
CASSQEYRNEKLFF
>.|TRBV7-2|TRBJ1-1|.
TGTGCCAGCAGCTCGGACACGAACACTGAAGCTTTCTTT
CASSSDTNTEAFF
>.|TRBV4-3|TRBJ2-1|.
TGCGCCAGCAGCCAAGAGGGGTTAGCGTTGAATGAGCAGTTCTTC
CASSQEGLALNEQFF
>TRBD1|TRBV14|TRBJ1-1|.
TGTGCCAGCAGCCTTGGACAGGGGGCTGGCACTGAAGCTTTCTTT
CASSLGQGAGTEAFF
>TRBD1|TRBV7-2|TRBJ1-2|.
TGTGCCAGCAGCTCAGCGACCCGGGACAGGGGAGACTATGGCTACACCTTC
CASSSATRDRGDYGYTF
>.|TRBV25-1|TRBJ2-5|.
TGTGCCAGCAGTGGGGCCAGATCCTGGGAGACCCAGTACTTC
CASSGARSWETQYF
>.|TRBV4-1|TRBJ1-3|few
TGCGCCAGCAGCCCCCACTCCGTGAACTCTGGAAACACCATATATTTT
CASSPHSVNSGNTIYF
>.|TRBV7-2|TRBJ2-5|once
TGTGCCAGCAGCCTAGGGTACTTACAAGAGACCCAGTACTTC
CASSLGYLQETQYF
>.|TRBV6-5|TRBJ2-3|.
TGTGCCAGCAGTTGGGGCAGAAACACAGATACGCAGTATTTT
CASSWGRNTDTQYF
>.|TRBV5-6|TRBJ1-1|few
TGTGCCAGCAGCTTGGTTTCCGGGATGGAAAACACTGAAGCTTTCTTT
CASSLVSGMENTEAFF
>TRBD1|TRBV6-5|TRBJ2-1|.
TGTGCCAGCAGTTACCTTGGGACAGGCGTTGAGCAGTTCTTC
CASSYLGTGVEQFF
>.|TRBV29-1|TRBJ2-7|few
TGCAGCGTTCGAGGAACCTCCTACGAGCAGTACTTC
CSVRGTSYEQYF
>.|TRBV11-2|TRBJ2-5|.
TGTGCCAGCAGCCTCCTACTAGGATTGGAGACCCAGTACTTC
CASSLLLGLETQYF
>.|TRBV28|TRBJ1-5|.
TGTGCCAGCAGTTTAGGGGTGGACAGTCGAGGGGATCAGCCCCAGCATTTT
CASSLGVDSRGDQPQHF
>.|TRBV10-3|TRBJ2-7|.
TGTGCCATCAGATACCTGGGGGGGCACGAGCAGTACTTC
CAIRYLGGHEQYF
>TRBD2|TRBV2|TRBJ2-7|once
TGTGCCAGCAGTGCCGGGGGGACCTCTCCCCGCGAGCAGTACTTC
CASSAGGTSPREQYF